Presented here are 25 T cell receptor beta chains from one specimen sequenced in a study of blood T cell repertoires in COVID-19. Libraries were prepared by immunoSEQ multiplex PCR; TCRdb keeps only in-frame clonotypes and omits some of them. Seen here are about 140,000 clones, about four fifths observed once, and the top ten hold under 10%. Sequenced: peripheral blood. The receptor set was obtained from a man aged 25-45 years with COVID-19, enrolled during active disease.

The chain uses TRBV3-1 (or the pseudogene TRBV3-2) and TRBJ2-1, with 9 bases identical to TRBD2. CDR1 and CDR2 from the germline V gene are LGHDT and YNNKEL (reference sequence). The CDR3 runs 16 residues. Unmatched junction bases numbered 8, after V lost 5 bases and J lost 3 bases. Here the CDR3 DNA reads TGTGCCAGCAGCGCGGTAGGAGCGGGAGGCTACAATGAGCAGTTCTTC. This sequence encodes CASSAVGAGGYNEQFF.

The chain joins TRBV27 to TRBJ2-1; 8 bases fit TRBD2. Germline values: CDR1 MNHEY, CDR2 SMNVEV (reference sequence). The CDR3 has 15 amino acids. Unmatched junction bases numbered 10, after V lost 4 bases and J lost 8 bases. CDR3 sequence: CASSSYSGIPHEQFF. The CDR3 DNA reads as TGTGCCAGCAGTTCGTATAGCGGGATTCCACATGAGCAGTTCTTC.

V is TRBV6-6 and J is TRBJ2-1, with 13 positions matching TRBD2. The CDR3 totals 16 residues. V lost 2 bases to trimming and J lost 5 bases; unmatched junction nucleotides: 3. CDR1 is MNHNY, CDR2 SVGAGI, per germline (reference sequence). In nucleotides, the CDR3 is TGTGCCAGCAGTTACCGACTAGCGGGAGGTCACAATGAGCAGTTCTTC. The encoded protein is CASSYRLAGGHNEQFF.

The V and J genes are TRBV15 and TRBJ2-3, with a tentative D call TRBD1 (8 bases). The CDR3 has 16 residues. Germline loops: CDR1 LNHNV, CDR2 YYDKDF (reference sequence). Trimming took off 4 bases at V and 4 bases at J, with 18 bases between the two ends. CDR3 sequence (DNA): TGTGCCACCAGCAACCTTAGACAGGGGAGGGCAGATACGCAGTATTTT. Translation gives CATSNLRQGRADTQYF.

This rearrangement joins TRBV11-2 to TRBJ2-7; D is uncertain. The CDR3 has 11 residues. The germline V gene encodes CDR1 SGHAT and CDR2 FQNNGV. Deletions cut 5 bases from V and 0 bases from J, with 2 bases between. The CDR3 loop reads CASSHSYEQYF. DNA of the CDR3: TGTGCCAGCAGCCACTCCTACGAGCAGTACTTC.

The CDR3 coding sequence is TGTGCCAGCAGCTTCGACAGGGGGTACTATGGCTACACCTTC. Translated: CASSFDRGYYGYTF. This chain joins TRBV6-5 and TRBJ1-2; TRBD1 agrees at 9 bases. The CDR3 extends over 14 amino acids. Germline values: CDR1 MNHEY, CDR2 SVGAGI. Trimming at V came to 6 bases and at J to 3 bases, leaving 5 bases not matched to a gene.

This chain links TRBV2 with TRBJ2-7, with TRBD2 as a possible D gene (5 bases). Germline V gene lookup returns CDR1 SNHLY and CDR2 FYNNEI. This CDR3 comprises 13 residues. Trimming shortened V by 4 bases and J by 4 bases, and 11 bases separated the two germline ends. The CDR3 region is CASSGGSWYEQYF. CDR3 in DNA: TGTGCCAGCAGTGGAGGGAGTTGGTACGAGCAGTACTTC. The full variable domain, its missing parts supplied by reference TRBV2 and TRBJ2-7, is EPEVTQTPSHQVTQMGQEVILRCVPISNHLYFYWYRQILGQKVEFLVSFYNNEISEKSEIFDDQFSVERPDGSNFTLKIRSTKLEDSAMYFCASSGGSWYEQYFGPGTRLTVT.

V gene TRBV29-1 combines with J gene TRBJ2-7; possible D gene TRBD1, 5 bases. The CDR3 is 13 residues long. Germline lookup yields CDR1 SQVTM and CDR2 ANQGSEA. The V end was cut by 3 bases, the J end by 4 bases, with 13 bases between. DNA of the CDR3: TGCAGCGTTGAGGGGCAGGGCTTGTACGAGCAGTACTTC. It codes for CSVEGQGLYEQYF.

The chain has TRBV27 and TRBJ2-7; the D gene is possibly TRBD1 (7 bases). Trimming removed 5 bases from V and 2 bases from J, with 22 bases in between. This CDR3 has 17 residues. Germline V gene lookup returns CDR1 MNHEY and CDR2 SMNVEV (reference sequence). CDR3 region: CASSGGVRDRRTYEQYF. DNA of the CDR3: TGTGCCAGCAGTGGCGGGGTAAGGGACAGAAGAACCTACGAGCAGTACTTC.

This clone was seen once. The chain is built from TRBV2 and TRBJ2-7, with D uncertain. The CDR3 has 11 residues. V lost 6 bases and J lost 6, with 9 bases in between. CDR1 is SNHLY, CDR2 FYNNEI, per germline. This CDR3 reads CASRLLGEQYF. Written as DNA, the CDR3 is TGTGCCAGCAGGCTCCTAGGCGAGCAGTACTTC. The whole variable domain, remainder taken from reference TRBV2 and TRBJ2-7, is EPEVTQTPSHQVTQMGQEVILRCVPISNHLYFYWYRQILGQKVEFLVSFYNNEISEKSEIFDDQFSVERPDGSNFTLKIRSTKLEDSAMYFCASRLLGEQYFGPGTRLTVT.

To note about this clone: Other DNA variants within this sample encode the same CDR3. V gene TRBV6-5 combines with J gene TRBJ2-7; D call uncertain. From germline, CDR1 is MNHEY and CDR2 SVGAGI. V dropped 4 bases and J dropped 2 bases, with 6 bases sitting between them. This CDR3 is built from 12 residues. The CDR3 loop is CASSLLAYEQYF. The CDR3 DNA sequence: TGTGCCAGCAGTTTACTGGCCTACGAGCAGTACTTC.

V gene TRBV21-1 combines with J gene TRBJ2-7; the table assigns TRBD2, which was not confirmed against the DNA. TRBV21-1 is recorded as a pseudogene. CDR3 length: 15 residues. CDR3 amino acids: CASSKTPRVLYEQYF. DNA of the CDR3: TGTGCCAGCAGCAAAACTCCTCGAGTCCTCTACGAGCAGTACTTC.

The V call is TRBV5-1, the J call TRBJ2-3, with a possible D match to TRBD1 (6 bases). The germline V and J ends were trimmed by 3 bases and 2 bases, with 13 bases remaining between them. The CDR3 has 15 residues. CDR1 and CDR2 from the germline V gene are SGHRS and YFSETQ. The CDR3 here is CASSYGQGTTDTQYF. The CDR3, as DNA: TGCGCCAGCAGCTATGGGCAGGGGACCACAGATACGCAGTATTTT. Variable domain in full (rest from reference TRBV5-1 and TRBJ2-3): KAGVTQTPRYLIKTRGQQVTLSCSPISGHRSVSWYQQTPGQGLQFLFEYFSETQRNKGNFPGRFSGRQFSNSRSEMNVSTLELGDSALYLCASSYGQGTTDTQYFGPGTRLTVL.

The chain joins TRBV5-1 to TRBJ2-3; TRBD1 matches at 11 bases. J was trimmed by 4 bases and V by 4 bases; bases with no gene match: 8. Germline V gene data show CDR1 as SGHRS and CDR2 as YFSETQ. There are 16 residues in the CDR3. The CDR3 nucleotides are TGCGCCAGCAGCCCGCGGACAGGGGGCGTCCCAGATACGCAGTATTTT. As protein: CASSPRTGGVPDTQYF. The variable domain in full, with the rest retrieved from reference TRBV5-1 and TRBJ2-3, is KAGVTQTPRYLIKTRGQQVTLSCSPISGHRSVSWYQQTPGQGLQFLFEYFSETQRNKGNFPGRFSGRQFSNSRSEMNVSTLELGDSALYLCASSPRTGGVPDTQYFGPGTRLTVL.

CDR3 DNA: TGCGCCACCCGGACAGGGGGGGCCTACGAGCAGTACTTC. This codes for CATRTGGAYEQYF. The J gene is TRBJ2-7, the V gene TRBV10-2; 10 bases fit TRBD1. This CDR3 is built from 13 residues. Germline trimming cut 10 bases from V and 2 bases from J; bases unmatched to any gene: 5. Germline V gene lookup returns CDR1 WSHSY and CDR2 SAAADI.

This clone was recorded only once. This sequence joins TRBV28 and TRBJ1-2; 8 bases agree with TRBD1. Germline-derived CDR1 and CDR2 are MDHEN and SYDVKM. V lost 6 bases, J lost 2 bases, and 14 bases stayed unmatched. This CDR3 has 17 amino acids. This CDR3 reads CASRVMGSDRGNYGYTF. CDR3 DNA: TGTGCCAGCAGAGTTATGGGTTCCGACAGGGGAAACTATGGCTACACCTTC.

The chain combines TRBV28 with TRBJ2-7; 10 bases line up with TRBD1. Germline trimming cut 2 bases from V and 5 bases from J; bases unmatched to any gene: 3. The CDR3 covers 14 residues. Looked up from germline, CDR1 is MDHEN and CDR2 is SYDVKM. CDR3 coding DNA: TGTGCCAGCAGTTTAGGGGACAGGGGAGACGAGCAGTACTTC. Translated: CASSLGDRGDEQYF. The entire variable domain, with the rest obtained from reference TRBV28 and TRBJ2-7, is as follows: DVKVTQSSRYLVKRTGEKVFLECVQDMDHENMFWYRQDPGLGLRLIYFSYDVKMKEKGDIPEGYSVSREKKERFSLILESASTNQTSMYLCASSLGDRGDEQYFGPGTRLTVT.

The chain carries TRBV5-6 and TRBJ1-4; D may be TRBD1 (6 bases). Trimming took off 3 bases at V and 3 bases at J, with 12 bases between the two ends. This CDR3 contains 15 residues. Germline assignment: CDR1 SGHDT and CDR2 YYEEEE. This CDR3 reads CASSYMTGPNEKLFF. CDR3 bases: TGTGCCAGCAGCTACATGACAGGACCTAATGAAAAACTGTTTTTT.

The chain combines TRBV28 with TRBJ2-1; 7 bases are a match to TRBD2. Germline V lookup: CDR1 MDHEN, CDR2 SYDVKM. This CDR3 spans 14 amino acids. The junction had 4 bases not matched to a gene; V was cut back by 3 bases and J by 5 bases. The CDR3 region is CASSFLAEHNEQFF. The CDR3 DNA sequence: TGTGCCAGCAGTTTCCTAGCGGAACACAATGAGCAGTTCTTC. The full variable domain, in which reference TRBV28 and TRBJ2-1 provide the parts outside the CDR3, is DVKVTQSSRYLVKRTGEKVFLECVQDMDHENMFWYRQDPGLGLRLIYFSYDVKMKEKGDIPEGYSVSREKKERFSLILESASTNQTSMYLCASSFLAEHNEQFFGPGTRLTVL.

Many counts were recorded for this clone. CDR3 nucleotides: TGTGCCAGCAGCGCATTGGGAGCGGCGGACGGGGAGCTGTTTTTT. It is translated as CASSALGAADGELFF. This sequence joins TRBV9 and TRBJ2-2; maybe TRBD2 (5 bases). V lost 3 bases and J 7 bases, leaving 16 bases between the germline ends. The germline V gene encodes CDR1 SGDLS and CDR2 YYNGEE. The CDR3 has 15 residues.

This sequence joins TRBV27 and TRBJ2-5, with 10 bases matching TRBD2. The CDR3 contains 15 residues. Trimming cost V 5 bases and J 5 bases; bases outside gene matches: 8. Germline values: CDR1 MNHEY, CDR2 SMNVEV (reference sequence). CDR3 region: CASSLLAGEGETQYF. The CDR3 DNA follows: TGTGCCAGCAGTCTCCTAGCGGGAGAAGGTGAGACCCAGTACTTC.

This rearrangement joins TRBV10-3 to TRBJ2-7; a possible D gene is TRBD1 (7 bases). Trimming removed 7 bases at V and 1 base at J, with 17 bases between. Germline assignment: CDR1 ENHRY and CDR2 SYGVKD. The CDR3 loop spans 15 amino acids. Written as DNA, the CDR3 is TGTGCCATCAAGGAGGGGGCAGGAGGGTCCTACGAGCAGTACTTC. Translating gives CAIKEGAGGSYEQYF.

This chain uses TRBV2 with TRBJ2-1; 8 nucleotides match TRBD2. The CDR3 loop spans 14 amino acids. Germline CDR1 is SNHLY and CDR2 is FYNNEI. V lost 7 bases to trimming and J lost 6 bases; unmatched junction nucleotides: 8. This CDR3 is CASNSGLVVNEQFF. The CDR3 DNA reads TGTGCCAGCAATTCGGGACTAGTCGTCAATGAGCAGTTCTTC.

The chain recombines TRBV4-3 with TRBJ2-2; 10 positions match TRBD2. The CDR3 length is 17 residues. Germline V gene lookup returns CDR1 LGHNA and CDR2 YSLEER. J lost 6 bases, V lost 1 base, and 8 bases had no gene match. CDR3 nucleotides: TGCGCCAGCAGCCAAGCGGTAGCGGGAGGTAGTTCCGGGGAGCTGTTTTTT. Residues: CASSQAVAGGSSGELFF.

This chain joins TRBV15 and TRBJ1-3; the D gene is possibly TRBD1 (6 bases). The CDR3 is 15 amino acids. V lost 5 bases and J 0 bases, leaving 11 bases between the germline ends. Germline-derived CDR1 and CDR2 are LNHNV and YYDKDF (reference sequence). CDR3 loop: CATSLQGYSGNTIYF. In DNA, the CDR3 is TGTGCCACCAGCCTCCAGGGGTACTCTGGAAACACCATATATTTT.